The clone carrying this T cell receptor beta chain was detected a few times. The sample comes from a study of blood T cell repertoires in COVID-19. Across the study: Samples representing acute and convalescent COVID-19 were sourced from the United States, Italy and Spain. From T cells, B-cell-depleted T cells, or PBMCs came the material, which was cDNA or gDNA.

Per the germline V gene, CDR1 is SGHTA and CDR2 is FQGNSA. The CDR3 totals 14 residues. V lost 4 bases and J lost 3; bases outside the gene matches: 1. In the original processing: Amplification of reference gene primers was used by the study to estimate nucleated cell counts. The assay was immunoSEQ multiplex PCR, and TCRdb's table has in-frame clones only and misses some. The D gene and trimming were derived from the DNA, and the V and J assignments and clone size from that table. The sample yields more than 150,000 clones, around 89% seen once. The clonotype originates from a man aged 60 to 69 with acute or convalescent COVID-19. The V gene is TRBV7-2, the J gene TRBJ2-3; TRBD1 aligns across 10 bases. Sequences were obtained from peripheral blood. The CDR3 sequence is CASSSDRGTDTQYF. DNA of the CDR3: TGTGCCAGCAGCTCGGACAGGGGGACAGATACGCAGTATTTT.